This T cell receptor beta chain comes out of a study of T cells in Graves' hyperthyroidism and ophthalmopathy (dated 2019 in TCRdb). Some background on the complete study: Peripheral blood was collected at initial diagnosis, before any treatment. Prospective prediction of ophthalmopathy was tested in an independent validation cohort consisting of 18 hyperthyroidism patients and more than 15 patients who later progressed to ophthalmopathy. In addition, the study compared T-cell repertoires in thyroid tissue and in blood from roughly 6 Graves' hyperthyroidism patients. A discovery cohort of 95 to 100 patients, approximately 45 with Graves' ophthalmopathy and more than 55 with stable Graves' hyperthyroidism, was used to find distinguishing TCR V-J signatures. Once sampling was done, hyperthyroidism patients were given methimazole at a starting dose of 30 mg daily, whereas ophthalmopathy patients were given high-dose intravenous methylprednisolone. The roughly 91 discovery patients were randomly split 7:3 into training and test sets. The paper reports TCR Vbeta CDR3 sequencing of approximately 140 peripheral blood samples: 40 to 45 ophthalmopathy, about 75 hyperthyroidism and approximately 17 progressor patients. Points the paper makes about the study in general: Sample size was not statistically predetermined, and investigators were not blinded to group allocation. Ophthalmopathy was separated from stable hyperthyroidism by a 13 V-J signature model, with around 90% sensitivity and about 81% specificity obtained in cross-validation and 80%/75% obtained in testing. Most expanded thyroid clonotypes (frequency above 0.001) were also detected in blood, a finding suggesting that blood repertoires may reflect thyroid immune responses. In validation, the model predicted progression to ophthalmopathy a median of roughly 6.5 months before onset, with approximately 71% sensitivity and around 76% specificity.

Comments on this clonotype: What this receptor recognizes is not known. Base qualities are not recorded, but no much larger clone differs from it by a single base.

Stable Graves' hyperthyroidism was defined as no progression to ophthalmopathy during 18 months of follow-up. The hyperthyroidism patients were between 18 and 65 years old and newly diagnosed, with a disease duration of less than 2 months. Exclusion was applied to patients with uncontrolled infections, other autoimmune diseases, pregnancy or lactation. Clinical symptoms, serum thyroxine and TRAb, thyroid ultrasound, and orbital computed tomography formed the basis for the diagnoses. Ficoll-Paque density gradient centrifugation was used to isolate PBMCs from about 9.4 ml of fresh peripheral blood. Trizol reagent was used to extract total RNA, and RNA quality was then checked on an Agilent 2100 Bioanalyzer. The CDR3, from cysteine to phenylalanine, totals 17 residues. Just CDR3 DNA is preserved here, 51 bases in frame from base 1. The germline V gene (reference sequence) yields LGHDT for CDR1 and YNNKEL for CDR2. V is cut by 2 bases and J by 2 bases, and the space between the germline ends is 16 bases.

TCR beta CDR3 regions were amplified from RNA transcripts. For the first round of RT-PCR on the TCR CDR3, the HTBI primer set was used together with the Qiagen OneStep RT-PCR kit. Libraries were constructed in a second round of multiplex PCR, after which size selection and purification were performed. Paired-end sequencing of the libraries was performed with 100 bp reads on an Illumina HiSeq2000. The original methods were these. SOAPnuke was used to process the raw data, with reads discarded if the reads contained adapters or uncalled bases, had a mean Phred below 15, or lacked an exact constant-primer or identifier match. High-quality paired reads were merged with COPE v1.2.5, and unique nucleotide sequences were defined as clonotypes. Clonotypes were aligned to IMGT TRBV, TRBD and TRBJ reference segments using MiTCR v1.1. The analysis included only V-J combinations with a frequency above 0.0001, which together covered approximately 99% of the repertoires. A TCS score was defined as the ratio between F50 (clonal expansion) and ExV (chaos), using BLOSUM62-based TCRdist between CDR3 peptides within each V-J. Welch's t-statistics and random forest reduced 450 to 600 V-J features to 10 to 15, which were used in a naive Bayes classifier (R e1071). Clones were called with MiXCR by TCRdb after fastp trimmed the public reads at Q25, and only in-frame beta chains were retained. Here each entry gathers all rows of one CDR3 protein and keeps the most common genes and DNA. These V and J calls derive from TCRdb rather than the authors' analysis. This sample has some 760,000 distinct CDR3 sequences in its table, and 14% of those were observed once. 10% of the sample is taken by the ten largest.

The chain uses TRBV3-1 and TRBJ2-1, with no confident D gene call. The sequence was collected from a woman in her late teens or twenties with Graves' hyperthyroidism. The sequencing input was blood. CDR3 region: CASSQPPPLSPYNEQFF. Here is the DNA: TGTGCCAGCAGCCAACCCCCCCCTCTATCCCCCTACAATGAGCAGTTCTTC.